These 26 T cell receptor beta chains were sequenced from one sample in a study of T-cell reconstitution after alpha-beta-depleted transplantation in children. The TCRbeta library incorporated unique molecular identifiers. TCRdb recomputed calls from the PCR reads with MiXCR, one row per CDR3 protein. The top ten hold roughly 4.8% of the sample, which has some 200,000 distinct CDR3 sequences, around 5.9% seen once. The source was PBMCs, collected before TCRalphabeta/CD19-depleted stem cell transplant. Receptors were obtained from a girl less than two years old with combined immunodeficiency, due to receive a stem cell transplant.

In its sample, this clonotype was seen many times. This sequence joins TRBV29-1 and TRBJ2-1; D not resolved. This CDR3 is built from 12 residues. The V end was cut by 2 bases, the J end by 6 bases, with 8 bases between. Looked up from germline, CDR1 is SQVTM and CDR2 is ANQGSEA. The CDR3 is CSVEKIPNEQFF. The CDR3 nucleotides read TGCAGCGTTGAAAAGATTCCCAATGAGCAGTTCTTC.

V usage is TRBV20-1 and J usage is TRBJ2-4; D is perhaps TRBD1 or TRBD2 (5 bases each). Trimming took 2 bases from V and 6 from J, leaving 14 bases between them. Germline V lookup: CDR1 DFQATT, CDR2 SNEGSKA (reference sequence). The CDR3 loop spans 14 amino acids. The CDR3 sequence: CSARPRDALNIQYF. CDR3 DNA sequence: TGCAGTGCTAGACCCCGGGACGCTTTAAACATTCAGTACTTC.

This clonotype came up many times. The chain's CDR3 is CASSLDGGELFF. CDR3 nucleotides: TGTGCCAGCAGTTTGGACGGCGGGGAGCTGTTTTTT. The chain uses TRBV6-5 and TRBJ2-2; D is ambiguous. CDR1 MNHEY and CDR2 SVGAGI come from the germline V gene. V gave up 4 bases and J gave up 7 bases, with 7 bases separating them. This CDR3 region has 12 residues.

This clonotype was recorded many times. The chain links TRBV6-2 or TRBV6-3 to TRBJ1-4, with D uncertain. V lost 8 bases, J lost 8 bases, and 18 bases lay in between. The CDR3 is made up of 14 amino acids. The germline V gene has CDR1 MNHEY and CDR2 SVGEGT. CDR3 nucleotide sequence: TGTGCCAGCGGTTTGCCACTAAGAGGAGAAAAACTGTTTTTT. It codes for CASGLPLRGEKLFF.

This clonotype was seen at least ten times. This chain connects TRBV5-1 to TRBJ1-2; a weak D match, TRBD1 (5 bases). This CDR3 is 15 amino acids long. Germline CDR1 and CDR2: SGHRS and YFSETQ. The V end was cut by 1 base, the J end by 3 bases, with 13 bases between. The CDR3 reads CASSLWGYGDYGYTF. For the CDR3, the DNA is TGCGCCAGCAGCTTGTGGGGGTACGGGGACTATGGCTACACCTTC.

Ten or more counts support this clonotype. The rearrangement joins TRBV20-1 to TRBJ2-3, with D unresolved. V lost 5 bases and J lost 0, with 9 bases in between. CDR1 DFQATT and CDR2 SNEGSKA come from the germline V gene (reference sequence). The CDR3 has 13 amino acids. CDR3 DNA: TGCAGTGCTGGATCGACAAGCACAGATACGCAGTATTTT. This sequence encodes CSAGSTSTDTQYF.

The chain joins TRBV11-3 to TRBJ2-1, with a tentative D call TRBD2 (6 bases). Trimming removed 4 bases from V and 8 bases from J, with 18 bases in between. Germline V gene sequence: CDR1 SGHNT, CDR2 YENEEA. The CDR3 runs to 15 residues. The CDR3 loop reads CASSSKASVSDEQFF. In DNA form, the CDR3 reads TGTGCCAGCAGCTCTAAAGCTAGCGTCTCTGATGAGCAGTTCTTC.

This clonotype was seen repeatedly, ten times or more. The V and J genes are TRBV20-1 and TRBJ2-5; no clear D gene. V lost 4 bases, J lost 2 bases, and 8 bases lay in between. The germline V gene encodes CDR1 DFQATT and CDR2 SNEGSKA (reference sequence). This CDR3 comprises 12 residues. The CDR3 region is CSATREQETQYF. CDR3 nucleotides: TGCAGTGCTACACGAGAACAAGAGACCCAGTACTTC.

In this sample, this clonotype turned up many times. The V gene is TRBV7-2, the J gene TRBJ2-7; a weak D match, TRBD1 (5 bases). CDR3 length equals 16 residues. Germline V gene sequence: CDR1 SGHTA, CDR2 FQGNSA. Trimming removed 3 bases from V and 0 bases from J, with 15 bases in between. CDR3 sequence: CASSFSQDPSSYEQYF. CDR3 in DNA: TGTGCCAGCAGCTTCTCACAGGACCCGAGCTCCTACGAGCAGTACTTC. The full variable domain, in which reference TRBV7-2 and TRBJ2-7 provide the parts outside the CDR3, is GAGVSQSPSNKVTEKGKDVELRCDPISGHTALYWYRQSLGQGLEFLIYFQGNSAPDKSGLPSDRFSAERTGGSVSTLTIQRTQQEDSAVYLCASSFSQDPSSYEQYFGPGTRLTVT.

Many counts were recorded for this clonotype. This sequence joins TRBV5-1 and TRBJ2-1, with TRBD1 identical over 7 bases. This CDR3 is 15 amino acids long. V trimming: 2 bases; J trimming: 1 base; junction bases outside the gene matches: 3. Germline CDR1 SGHRS, CDR2 YFSETQ. The DNA for the CDR3 is TGCGCCAGCAGCTTAACGGGACAGTCCTACAATGAGCAGTTCTTC. Residues: CASSLTGQSYNEQFF.

This clonotype was seen a handful of times. The chain recombines TRBV5-5 with TRBJ2-6, with 9 bases matching TRBD1. Germline-derived CDR1 and CDR2 are SGHKS and YYEKEE (reference sequence). CDR3 size: 17 residues. After removal of 4 bases from V and 2 bases from J, the junction contained 7 bases not matched to a gene. CDR3 DNA sequence: TGTGCCAGCAGCCGGGGGACAGGGTCGGCTGGGGCCAACGTCCTGACTTTC. Amino acids: CASSRGTGSAGANVLTF.

This clonotype was observed a handful of times. The J gene is TRBJ2-3, the V gene TRBV6-2 or TRBV6-3, with 10 positions matching TRBD2. Germline lookup yields CDR1 MNHEY and CDR2 SVGEGT. This CDR3 has 16 amino acids. Germline trimming cut 7 bases from V and 6 bases from J; bases unmatched to any gene: 13. CDR3 DNA sequence: TGTGCCAGCACCACAAAAAGCGGGGGGGCCGGTGATACGCAGTATTTT. Translation: CASTTKSGGAGDTQYF.

This clonotype was observed at least ten times. V and J are TRBV25-1 and TRBJ1-5; possible D gene TRBD1, 5 bases. This CDR3 region has 13 residues. Germline lookup yields CDR1 MGHDK and CDR2 SYGVNS. Trimming left V 9 bases short and J 3 bases short, with 12 bases between. This chain's CDR3 is CASGTDLNQPQHF. The CDR3 DNA follows: TGTGCCAGTGGGACGGACCTCAATCAGCCCCAGCATTTT.

This clonotype was recorded at least ten times. V is TRBV11-2 and J is TRBJ2-7, with D uncertain. The V end lost 5 bases, the J end lost 2 bases, and 16 bases lay between the germline ends. The V gene's germline CDR1 is SGHAT and CDR2 FQNNGV. This CDR3 region has 15 residues. CDR3 DNA: TGTGCCAGCAGCCCTAAACCGTCAGCCCCCTACGAGCAGTACTTC. Translating gives CASSPKPSAPYEQYF.

This clonotype was counted ten times or more. V is TRBV29-1 and J is TRBJ2-2; no firm D call. The CDR3 length is 17 residues. V lost 1 base to trimming and J lost 3 bases, with 18 bases between them. CDR1 is SQVTM, CDR2 ANQGSEA, per germline. The CDR3 loop is CSVEGRSLLGDTGELFF. In DNA form, the CDR3 reads TGCAGCGTTGAAGGCCGCTCCTTATTAGGTGACACCGGGGAGCTGTTTTTT.

The chain links TRBV6-2 or TRBV6-3 to TRBJ2-3; TRBD2 matches at 9 bases. This CDR3 is 16 amino acids long. CDR1 is MNHEY, CDR2 SVGEGT, per germline. V dropped 5 bases and J dropped 1; count of bases not matched to a gene: 7. CDR3 bases: TGTGCCAGCAGTCTCCAGCGGGGGGATGGCACAGATACGCAGTATTTT. Translation: CASSLQRGDGTDTQYF.

There are many counts of this clonotype. The chain is built from TRBV5-1 and TRBJ2-7; TRBD1 matches 7 bases. Germline V lookup: CDR1 SGHRS, CDR2 YFSETQ. J was trimmed by 5 bases and V by 0 bases; bases with no gene match: 5. This CDR3 region has 14 residues. The CDR3 sequence is CASSLEGAKDEQYF. The CDR3 bases are TGCGCCAGCAGCTTGGAGGGGGCGAAGGACGAGCAGTACTTC.

In this sample, this clonotype turned up many times. The chain joins TRBV10-3 to TRBJ1-4, with a weak D call TRBD1 (6 bases). Germline V gives CDR1 ENHRY, CDR2 SYGVKD. The length of the CDR3 is 14 residues. Trimming shortened V by 2 bases and J by 2 bases, and 6 bases separated the two germline ends. The CDR3 sequence is CAISEGQTNEKLFF. Written as DNA, the CDR3 is TGTGCCATCAGTGAGGGACAGACTAATGAAAAACTGTTTTTT.

This clonotype showed up just a few times. V usage is TRBV29-1 and J usage is TRBJ1-2, with 10 bases lining up with TRBD1. This CDR3 spans 13 amino acids. J gave up 7 bases and V 5 bases, and 7 bases lay outside the gene matches. The V gene's germline CDR1 is SQVTM and CDR2 ANQGSEA. The CDR3 DNA is TGCAGCGTTTGGGACAGGGGAGGCGGTGGCTACACCTTC. This sequence encodes CSVWDRGGGGYTF.

As to this clonotype: This could be a read error, since a much larger clone is one nucleotide away. This rearrangement joins TRBV12-3 or TRBV12-4 to TRBJ2-3; 9 bases line up with TRBD2. The length of the CDR3 is 18 residues. CDR3 loop: CAISLVSGGQFLTDTQYF. Written as DNA, the CDR3 is TGTGCCATCAGTTTGGTTAGCGGGGGCCAATTTCTCACAGATACGCAGTATTTT.

This clonotype has ten or more counts. The genes are TRBV24-1 and TRBJ2-3; D unresolved. V was pared by 5 bases and J by 6 bases, with 11 bases between. The germline CDR1 and CDR2 sequences are KGHDR and SFDVKD. The CDR3 has 13 residues. The DNA for the CDR3 is TGTGCCACCAGTGCCATGCCTGGCGATACGCAGTATTTT. This gives the protein CATSAMPGDTQYF.

This clonotype has at least ten counts. Here the CDR3 DNA reads TGTGCCAGCAGCCAAGAGGAACCGGGAGGAGCCTACAATGAGCAGTTCTTC. Residues: CASSQEEPGGAYNEQFF. The rearrangement uses TRBV14 and TRBJ2-1, with 7 bases aligning to TRBD2. The CDR3 runs 17 residues. Germline CDR1 and CDR2: SGHDN and FVKESK. V trimming: 0 bases; J trimming: 2 bases; junction bases outside the gene matches: 7. Full variable domain (remainder filled in from reference TRBV14 and TRBJ2-1): EAGVTQFPSHSVIEKGQTVTLRCDPISGHDNLYWYRRVMGKEIKFLLHFVKESKQDESGMPNNRFLAERTGGTYSTLKVQPAELEDSGVYFCASSQEEPGGAYNEQFFGPGTRLTVL.

The table lists this clonotype with many counts. CDR3 protein: CASSPDSFSYEQYF. DNA for the CDR3: TGCGCCAGCAGCCCGGACTCCTTCTCCTACGAGCAGTACTTC. The chain carries TRBV4-3 and TRBJ2-7, with a possible D match to TRBD2 (5 bases). The CDR3 runs 14 residues. Germline V CDR1 and CDR2: LGHNA, YSLEER. Between the trimmed V and J ends, which lost 4 bases and 0 bases, there was a span of 10 bases.

This clonotype showed up many times. The gene calls are TRBV29-1 and TRBJ1-5, with D unclear. The V gene's germline CDR1 is SQVTM and CDR2 ANQGSEA. This CDR3 has 12 residues. The V end was cut by 7 bases, the J end by 2 bases, with 9 bases between. CDR3 coding DNA: TGCAGCGGTAAGATTGGCAATCAGCCCCAGCATTTT. Translated: CSGKIGNQPQHF.

This clonotype was recorded many times. This rearrangement joins TRBV5-5 to TRBJ2-5; 7 nucleotides line up with TRBD1. J gave up 2 bases and V 4 bases, and 5 bases lay outside the gene matches. Germline V gene data show CDR1 as SGHKS and CDR2 as YYEKEE (reference sequence). The CDR3 has 14 residues. The CDR3 DNA sequence: TGTGCCAGCAGCCTTTGGACAGGTCAAGAGACCCAGTACTTC. Its translation: CASSLWTGQETQYF.

This clonotype was seen ten or more times. This chain links TRBV4-2 with TRBJ2-3; 7 nucleotides align to TRBD2. The V segment lost 0 bases and the J segment 3 bases; nucleotides outside the gene matches: 6. Germline-derived CDR1 and CDR2 are LGHNA and YNFKEQ. CDR3 size: 16 residues. CDR3 DNA sequence: TGTGCCAGCAGCCAAGAAGTGCGGGGGATTACAGATACGCAGTATTTT. Its translation: CASSQEVRGITDTQYF.